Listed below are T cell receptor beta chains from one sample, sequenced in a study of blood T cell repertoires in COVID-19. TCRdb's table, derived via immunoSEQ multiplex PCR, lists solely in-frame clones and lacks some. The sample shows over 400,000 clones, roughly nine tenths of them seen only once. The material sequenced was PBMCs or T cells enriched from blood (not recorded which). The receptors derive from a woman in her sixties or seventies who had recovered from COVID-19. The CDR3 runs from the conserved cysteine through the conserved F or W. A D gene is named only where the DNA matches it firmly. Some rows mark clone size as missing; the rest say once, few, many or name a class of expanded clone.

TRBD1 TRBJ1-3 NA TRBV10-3 TGTGCCATCAGTGTAGCCATGACAGGGGCCGGATCAAACACCATATATTTT CAISVAMTGAGSNTIYF
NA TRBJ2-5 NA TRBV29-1 TGCAGCGTTGGGACCGGGAAGGGAGAGACCCAGTACTTC CSVGTGKGETQYF
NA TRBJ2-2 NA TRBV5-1 TGCGCCAGCAGCTTATCACAGGAGAACACCGGGGAGCTGTTTTTT CASSLSQENTGELFF
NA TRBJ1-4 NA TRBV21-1 TGTGCCACCTTAGACCGAGTCCAGGGAGAAAAACTGTTTTTT CATLDRVQGEKLFF
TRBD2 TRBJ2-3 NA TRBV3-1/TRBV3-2 TGTGCCAGCAGCCAAGAGAAGCGGGGGGTCACAGATACGCAGTATTTT CASSQEKRGVTDTQYF
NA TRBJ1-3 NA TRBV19 TGTGCCAGTCACAGACCCAGCTCTGGAAACACCATATATTTT CASHRPSSGNTIYF
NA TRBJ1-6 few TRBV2 TGTGCCAGCAGTGGAGATTCACCCCTCCACTTT CASSGDSPLHF
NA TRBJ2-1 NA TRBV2 TGTGCCAGCAATCATGCCAGGGATAATGAGCAGTTCTTC CASNHARDNEQFF
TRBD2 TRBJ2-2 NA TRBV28 TGTGCCAGCAGTTTGCATACTAGCGGGGGGGCGGACGGGGAGCTGTTTTTT CASSLHTSGGADGELFF
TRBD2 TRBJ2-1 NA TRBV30 TGTGCCTGGAGTGTACTACGCGGGGGATCTCACAATGAGCAGTTCTTC CAWSVLRGGSHNEQFF
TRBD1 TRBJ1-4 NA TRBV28 TGTGCCAGCAGCCGGGACAGGGATCGAAATGAAAAACTGTTTTTT CASSRDRDRNEKLFF
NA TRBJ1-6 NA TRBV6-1 TGTGCCAGCAGTGACCAGGAGGGCATCCGCTCACCCCTCCACTTT CASSDQEGIRSPLHF
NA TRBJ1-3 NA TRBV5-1 TGCGCCAGCAGCCTCAAACAGGCCTCTGGAAACACCATATATTTT CASSLKQASGNTIYF
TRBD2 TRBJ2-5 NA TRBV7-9 TGTGCCAGCAGCCCCCCCCTGGGAGCGGGGGGATTCGCCGAGACCCAGTACTTC CASSPPLGAGGFAETQYF
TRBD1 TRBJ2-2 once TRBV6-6 TGTGCCAGCAGTCCACGATGGACAGGGAGAGGTCCCGGGGAGCTGTTTTTT CASSPRWTGRGPGELFF
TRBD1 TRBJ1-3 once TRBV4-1 TGCGCCAGCAGCCAAACGGGGACAGTACCCACCATATATTTT CASSQTGTVPTIYF